The 30 T cell receptor beta chains presented below share a single source sample, sequenced in a study of PD-L1 blockade in urothelial cancer. Documented time point: peripheral blood 6 weeks after treatment start. Sequencing used immunoSEQ multiplex PCR; TCRdb keeps in-frame clones, though not all of them. The repertoire includes some 22,000 clones, around 91% of them detected once, and about 10% sits in the top ten. The specimen was PBMCs, collected around atezolizumab (anti-PD-L1) treatment. All receptors come from a woman in her sixties with urothelial cancer.

This chain uses TRBV2 with TRBJ1-1; D remains ambiguous. With 1 base removed from V and 5 bases from J, the gap between germline ends came to 8 bases. The CDR3 length is 13 residues. The V gene's germline CDR1 is SNHLY and CDR2 FYNNEI. As DNA, the CDR3 is TGTGCCAGCAGTGAAGTGGAGGGAACTGAAGCTTTCTTT. It specifies CASSEVEGTEAFF.

The rearrangement links TRBV5-4 to TRBJ2-3; D remains unclear. The CDR3 loop spans 15 amino acids. Trimming took off 0 bases at V and 2 bases at J, with 10 bases between the two ends. The germline V gene encodes CDR1 SGHNT and CDR2 YYREEE (reference sequence). This chain's CDR3 is CASSLGAGYTDTQYF. Here the CDR3 DNA reads TGTGCCAGCAGCTTGGGGGCAGGCTACACAGATACGCAGTATTTT.

The chain links TRBV13 to TRBJ1-3; D unresolved. Germline CDR1 reads PRHDT; CDR2 reads FYEKMQ (reference sequence). The CDR3 contains 14 residues. V dropped 3 bases and J dropped 0 bases, with 6 bases sitting between them. CDR3 nucleotide sequence: TGTGCCAGCAGCTTCGGGTTCTCTGGAAACACCATATATTTT. Protein sequence: CASSFGFSGNTIYF.

The rearrangement uses TRBV4-3 and TRBJ1-1, with a weak D call TRBD1 (6 bases). The germline V gene has CDR1 LGHNA and CDR2 YSLEER. The CDR3 has 17 amino acids. Deletions cut 0 bases from V and 0 bases from J, with 14 bases between. For the CDR3, the DNA is TGCGCCAGCAGCCAAGATAGCAGGGGAGGGATGAACACTGAAGCTTTCTTT. Translating it yields CASSQDSRGGMNTEAFF.

This clone has just one count. The chain uses TRBV4-3 and TRBJ1-1; 9 bases match TRBD1. CDR1 LGHNA and CDR2 YSLEER come from the germline V gene. The CDR3 sequence is 20 residues long. The J segment lost 3 bases and the V segment lost 0 bases, leaving 17 bases of the junction unmatched. This CDR3 reads CASSQEVRDRVFLPYTEAFF. The CDR3 DNA follows: TGCGCCAGCAGCCAAGAGGTTCGGGACAGGGTATTCCTTCCCTACACTGAAGCTTTCTTT.

CDR3 protein: CASSLPSGDSPLHF. The CDR3 DNA is TGTGCCAGCAGCCTACCGTCGGGGGACTCACCCCTCCACTTT. This chain joins TRBV27 and TRBJ1-6, with D tentatively TRBD1 (5 bases). The CDR3 covers 14 residues. V lost 6 bases, J lost 10 bases, and 16 bases lay in between. Germline CDR1 reads MNHEY; CDR2 reads SMNVEV (reference sequence).

The J gene is TRBJ2-2, the V gene TRBV27, with D hard to call. CDR1 and CDR2 from the germline V gene are MNHEY and SMNVEV (reference sequence). Trimming stripped 5 bases from V and 4 bases from J, with 11 bases between. CDR3 size: 14 residues. This CDR3 reads CASSMQLLTGELFF. CDR3 DNA sequence: TGTGCCAGCAGTATGCAACTTCTCACCGGGGAGCTGTTTTTT.

The chain links TRBV7-2 to TRBJ2-7, with 7 bases fitting TRBD2. The junction had 6 bases not matched to a gene; V was cut back by 3 bases and J by 4 bases. CDR1 and CDR2 from the germline V gene are SGHTA and FQGNSA. The CDR3 loop spans 14 amino acids. DNA of the CDR3: TGTGCCAGCAGCTTCAGCGGGAATGGGTACGAGCAGTACTTC. Encoded protein: CASSFSGNGYEQYF.

This chain joins TRBV5-6 and TRBJ2-3; possible D gene TRBD1, 6 bases. From germline, CDR1 is SGHDT and CDR2 YYEEEE. The CDR3 consists of 13 residues. V was trimmed by 1 base and J by 3 bases, leaving 6 bases between them. The CDR3 nucleotides read TGTGCCAGCAGCTTGCAGGGGACAGATACGCAGTATTTT. It encodes CASSLQGTDTQYF.

The rearrangement links TRBV7-9 to TRBJ2-7; TRBD1 agrees at 10 bases. Germline V gene data show CDR1 as SEHNR and CDR2 as FQNEAQ (reference sequence). V trimming: 2 bases; J trimming: 6 bases; junction bases outside the gene matches: 7. The CDR3 length is 15 residues. This CDR3 reads CASSLRGTGVFEQYF. For the CDR3, the DNA is TGTGCCAGCAGCTTAAGGGGGACAGGGGTTTTCGAGCAGTACTTC.

This chain links TRBV19 with TRBJ1-2; TRBD1 matches at 8 bases. The junction had 5 bases not matched to a gene; V was cut back by 1 base and J by 7 bases. CDR3 length equals 14 residues. The germline CDR1 and CDR2 sequences are LNHDA and SQIVND (reference sequence). DNA of the CDR3: TGTGCCAGTAGTATAGGTGCAGGGGGCACTGGCTACACCTTC. Amino acids: CASSIGAGGTGYTF.

The chain has TRBV19 and TRBJ1-3; TRBD1 is a possible D gene (6 bases). CDR3 length equals 15 residues. The V and J ends lost 5 bases and 4 bases respectively, with 15 bases between them. Germline V CDR1 and CDR2: LNHDA, SQIVND (reference sequence). This CDR3 is CASSPTGLNGNTIYF. The CDR3 DNA is TGTGCCAGTAGTCCCACAGGGTTAAACGGAAACACCATATATTTT.

This clone was recorded only once. V gene TRBV7-2 combines with J gene TRBJ2-1; TRBD1 might be the D (6 bases). Looked up from germline, CDR1 is SGHTA and CDR2 is FQGNSA. The germline V and J ends were trimmed by 0 bases and 4 bases, with 10 bases remaining between them. The CDR3 is made up of 15 amino acids. CDR3 in DNA: TGTGCCAGCAGCTTAGCAGGGGGTCGGTACAATGAGCAGTTCTTC. This sequence encodes CASSLAGGRYNEQFF. The variable domain in full, with the rest retrieved from reference TRBV7-2 and TRBJ2-1, is GAGVSQSPSNKVTEKGKDVELRCDPISGHTALYWYRQSLGQGLEFLIYFQGNSAPDKSGLPSDRFSAERTGGSVSTLTIQRTQQEDSAVYLCASSLAGGRYNEQFFGPGTRLTVL.

V is TRBV11-1 and J is TRBJ2-5, with D perhaps matching TRBD1 (5 bases). V was cut by 8 bases and J by 3 bases, with 13 bases left in between. This CDR3 region has 13 residues. From germline, CDR1 is SGHAT and CDR2 FQDESV (reference sequence). CDR3 DNA sequence: TGTGCCAGCCGGTCAGGGATTAAAGAGACCCAGTACTTC. Translated, it gives CASRSGIKETQYF.

J is TRBJ2-2 and V is TRBV27; 9 nucleotides align to TRBD2. Looked up from germline, CDR1 is MNHEY and CDR2 is SMNVEV (reference sequence). Germline trimming cut 2 bases from V and 3 bases from J; bases unmatched to any gene: 4. CDR3 size: 16 residues. The DNA of the CDR3 is TGTGCCAGCAGTTTAGCACTAGCGGGTCACACCGGGGAGCTGTTTTTT. This encodes CASSLALAGHTGELFF.

A single count supports this clone. The chain uses TRBV11-2 and TRBJ2-7; 7 bases line up with TRBD1. V lost 5 bases to trimming and J lost 0 bases; unmatched junction nucleotides: 7. Germline V gene lookup returns CDR1 SGHAT and CDR2 FQNNGV. This CDR3 comprises 15 residues. This chain's CDR3 is CASSATGTVSYEQYF. CDR3 DNA: TGTGCCAGCAGCGCCACCGGGACAGTCTCCTACGAGCAGTACTTC.

This chain links TRBV19 with TRBJ2-5; the D gene is possibly TRBD1 (7 bases). The ends were cut back, 5 bases at V and 5 bases at J, with 12 bases in the middle. Germline CDR1 reads LNHDA; CDR2 reads SQIVND (reference sequence). This CDR3 is 13 amino acids long. As DNA, the CDR3 is TGTGCCAGTAGTGAGACAGGGAGGGAGACCCAGTACTTC. Encoded protein: CASSETGRETQYF. The variable domain in full, with the rest retrieved from reference TRBV19 and TRBJ2-5, is DGGITQSPKYLFRKEGQNVTLSCEQNLNHDAMYWYRQDPGQGLRLIYYSQIVNDFQKGDIAEGYSVSREKKESFPLTVTSAQKNPTAFYLCASSETGRETQYFGPGTRLLVL.

The chain uses TRBV7-2 and TRBJ2-1; tentatively, D is TRBD2 (6 bases). CDR1 is SGHTA and CDR2 is FQGNSA in the germline V gene. V was pared by 1 base and J by 8 bases, with 15 bases between. This CDR3 contains 15 residues. CDR3 coding DNA: TGTGCCAGCAGCTTAGATCGGGGCTGGGGGGATGAGCAGTTCTTC. Translation gives CASSLDRGWGDEQFF.

J is TRBJ1-6 and V is TRBV27; 9 nucleotides agree with TRBD1. Looked up from germline, CDR1 is MNHEY and CDR2 is SMNVEV (reference sequence). This CDR3 is 14 amino acids long. V lost 5 bases, J lost 9 bases, and 5 bases stayed unmatched. The CDR3 loop is CASSGGQGRSPLHF. Written as DNA, the CDR3 is TGTGCCAGCAGTGGGGGACAGGGACGTTCACCCCTCCACTTT.

The chain joins TRBV7-3 to TRBJ1-1, with 7 bases matching TRBD1. This CDR3 region has 14 residues. From germline, CDR1 is SGHTA and CDR2 FQGTGA. J lost 0 bases, V lost 5 bases, and 3 bases had no gene match. As DNA, the CDR3 is TGTGCCAGCAGCAAGACAGGGATGAACACTGAAGCTTTCTTT. Protein: CASSKTGMNTEAFF.

The V and J genes are TRBV18 and TRBJ1-1; no reliable D call. V lost 3 bases to trimming and J lost 4 bases, with 9 bases between them. Looked up from germline, CDR1 is KGHSH and CDR2 is LQKENI. The CDR3 has 13 residues. This chain's CDR3 is CASSPFLSTEAFF. For the CDR3, the DNA is TGTGCCAGCTCACCCTTCCTTAGCACTGAAGCTTTCTTT.

This clone was recorded once. The chain combines TRBV27 with TRBJ2-2; D perhaps matches TRBD1 (6 bases). The CDR3 is 17 residues long. Germline-derived CDR1 and CDR2 are MNHEY and SMNVEV (reference sequence). V was pared by 5 bases and J by 1 base, with 17 bases between. CDR3 sequence reads: CASSPYGWGRNTGELFF. CDR3 nucleotide sequence: TGTGCCAGCAGTCCATATGGTTGGGGGCGGAACACCGGGGAGCTGTTTTTT.

V gene TRBV7-2 combines with J gene TRBJ2-2, with D possibly being TRBD2 (6 bases). Germline V gene sequence: CDR1 SGHTA, CDR2 FQGNSA. The V end lost 1 base, the J end lost 6 bases, and 9 bases lay between the germline ends. CDR3 length equals 14 residues. CDR3 protein: CASSLDGRSGELFF. CDR3 bases: TGTGCCAGCAGCTTAGACGGGAGATCCGGGGAGCTGTTTTTT.

This chain joins TRBV9 and TRBJ1-1; D perhaps matches TRBD1 (6 bases). The CDR3 is 14 amino acids. Deletions cut 3 bases from V and 1 base from J, with 10 bases between. Germline values: CDR1 SGDLS, CDR2 YYNGEE. CDR3 loop: CASSAPQGNTEAFF. As DNA, the CDR3 is TGTGCCAGCAGCGCCCCACAGGGGAACACTGAAGCTTTCTTT.

V is TRBV5-1 and J is TRBJ2-3; the match to TRBD2 covers 7 bases. CDR1 and CDR2 (germline): SGHRS, YFSETQ. The V segment lost 2 bases and the J segment 0 bases; nucleotides outside the gene matches: 6. The CDR3 loop spans 16 amino acids. The CDR3 DNA reads as TGCGCCAGCAGCTTACGGCGGGAGCCGAGCACAGATACGCAGTATTTT. It yields the protein CASSLRREPSTDTQYF.

The chain joins TRBV6-4 to TRBJ2-5, with 7 bases that match TRBD2. Losses at the gene ends were 6 bases for V and 1 base for J; bases not matched to a gene: 5. This CDR3 has 14 residues. CDR1 is MRHNA and CDR2 is SNTAGT in the germline V gene. The CDR3, as DNA: TGTGCCAGCAGCCGAACGGGGGGCCAAGAGACCCAGTACTTC. Protein product: CASSRTGGQETQYF.

The chain employs TRBV30 and TRBJ2-3; TRBD2 matches 8 bases. The germline CDR1 and CDR2 sequences are GTSNPN and SVGIG (reference sequence). There are 15 residues in the CDR3. Trimming cost V 2 bases and J 4 bases; bases outside gene matches: 8. The CDR3 loop is CAWSSSTSEADTQYF. The CDR3 DNA follows: TGTGCCTGGAGTTCCTCGACTAGCGAGGCAGATACGCAGTATTTT.

The CDR3 here is CASSSRDILRETQYF. CDR3 sequence (DNA): TGTGCCAGCAGTTCTAGGGACATCCTGCGGGAGACCCAGTACTTC. V is TRBV28 and J is TRBJ2-5; TRBD1 might be the D (6 bases). Trimming removed 4 bases from V and 5 bases from J, with 17 bases in between. The CDR3 consists of 15 residues. The germline gives CDR1 MDHEN, CDR2 SYDVKM.

The chain couples TRBV14 to TRBJ1-2; tentative D call: TRBD1 (5 bases). The ends were cut back, 0 bases at V and 8 bases at J, with 7 bases in the middle. Germline V gene sequence: CDR1 SGHDN, CDR2 FVKESK. CDR3 length equals 12 residues. The CDR3 is CASSQEGPGYTF. The CDR3 DNA follows: TGTGCCAGCAGCCAAGAGGGGCCGGGCTACACCTTC. Supplemented by reference TRBV14 and TRBJ1-2, the full variable domain reads EAGVTQFPSHSVIEKGQTVTLRCDPISGHDNLYWYRRVMGKEIKFLLHFVKESKQDESGMPNNRFLAERTGGTYSTLKVQPAELEDSGVYFCASSQEGPGYTFGSGTRLTVV.

A word on this clone: An end of the junction differs from the germline gene, which may be a read error. The gene calls are TRBV9 and TRBJ2-7, with D tentatively TRBD2 (6 bases). Per germline, CDR1 SGDLS and CDR2 YYNGEE. The CDR3 runs 16 residues. CDR3 DNA: TGTGCCAGCAGCGTAGAACTAGCTGCAGGCTCCCACGAGCAGTACTTC. This gives the protein CASSVELAAGSHEQYF.